This T cell receptor (beta chain) emerged from a study of blood T cell repertoires in COVID-19. The age range of participants was 18 to 89 years, with residence in about two dozen US areas. Membership in each cohort depended on participant-reported clinical history. Only in-frame clones appear in the TCRdb table, and some are missing; sequencing was by immunoSEQ multiplex PCR. The sample includes about 280,000 clones, less than 85% of them seen just once. The sequenced material came from PBMCs or T cells enriched from blood (not recorded which). This clonotype originated in a woman between 45 and 65 years old who had recovered from COVID-19.

CDR3: CASSFTGLYGYTF. The DNA of the CDR3 is TGTGCCAGCAGTTTCACAGGGCTCTATGGCTACACCTTC. The rearrangement joins TRBV6-5 to TRBJ1-2, with D perhaps TRBD1 (6 bases). The CDR3 contains 13 residues. Germline CDR1 is MNHEY and CDR2 is SVGAGI. The V end was cut by 4 bases, the J end by 4 bases, with 10 bases between.